One TCR beta chain is described in this entry. Its antigen is unidentified. The data were taken from a study of cytomegalovirus exposure and HLA in healthy donors. Germline V gives CDR1 ENHRY, CDR2 SYGVKD. J was trimmed by 8 bases and V by 9 bases; bases with no gene match: 4. This CDR3 spans 13 amino acids. With 60 Vbeta and 13 Jbeta primers, the PCR was carried out. Sequenced by immunoSEQ multiplex PCR; TCRdb stores in-frame clones only, minus some. This table has approximately 160,000 clones, roughly 84% appearing once. Study-wide results and limits: As a later analysis revealed, the rate of TCR association differed by HLA locus, with DRB1 most and HLA-C fewest.

The sequencing input was PBMCs. This clonotype was obtained from a male donor in good health and CMV-seronegative. This chain connects TRBV10-3 to TRBJ1-6; TRBD1 matches at 10 bases. As DNA, the CDR3 is TGTGCCATAACCGGGACAGGGGATTCACCCCTCCACTTT. Translation gives CAITGTGDSPLHF.